This T cell receptor beta chain was sequenced in a study of neoadjuvant anti-PD-1 for oral cavity cancer. Study overall: Patients without progression got a fourth dose around day 43. Study-level findings and limits: With a few patients per group, TCR findings need larger cohorts.

About this clone: Antigen specificity is unknown.

The method was immunoSEQ multiplex PCR; TCRdb's version includes in-frame clones alone and lacks a portion of them. The data hold 9,500 to 12,000 clones, with over 40% observed a single time. Specimen: tumor tissue, collected before nivolumab (anti-PD-1) treatment. The receptor comes from a person aged 35-79 years with oral cavity squamous cell carcinoma.

The CDR3 DNA reads TGTGCCAGTAGCGACGCGTGGGGCAATCAGCCCCAGCATTTT. This gives the protein CASSDAWGNQPQHF. The J gene is TRBJ1-5, the V gene TRBV19; D is unclear. Germline V gene sequence: CDR1 LNHDA, CDR2 SQIVND (reference sequence). V dropped 6 bases and J dropped 2 bases, with 11 bases sitting between them. The length of the CDR3 is 14 residues.